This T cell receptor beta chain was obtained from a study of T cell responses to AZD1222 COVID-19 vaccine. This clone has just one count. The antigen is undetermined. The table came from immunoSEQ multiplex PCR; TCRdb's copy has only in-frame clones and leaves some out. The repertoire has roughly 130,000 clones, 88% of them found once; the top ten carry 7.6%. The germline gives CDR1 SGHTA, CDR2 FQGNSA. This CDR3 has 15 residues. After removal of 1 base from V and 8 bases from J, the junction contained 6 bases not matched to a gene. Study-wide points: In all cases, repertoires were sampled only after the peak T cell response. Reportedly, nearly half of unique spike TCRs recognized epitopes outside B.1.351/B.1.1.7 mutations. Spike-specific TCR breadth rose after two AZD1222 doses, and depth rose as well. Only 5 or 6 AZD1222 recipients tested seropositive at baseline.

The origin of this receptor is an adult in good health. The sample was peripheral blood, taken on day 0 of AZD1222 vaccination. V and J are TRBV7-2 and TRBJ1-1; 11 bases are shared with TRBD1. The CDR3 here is CASSLGGTGGGEAFF. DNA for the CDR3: TGTGCCAGCAGCTTAGGAGGGACAGGGGGAGGAGAAGCTTTCTTT.